Listed below are T cell receptor beta chains from one sample, sequenced in a study of blood T cells in healthy people across ages. TCRdb reprocessed the 5' RACE reads with MiXCR, giving one entry per CDR3 protein. The data hold around 1,100,000 distinct CDR3 sequences, with approximately 38% observed a single time. Input material: blood. These receptors all come from a man between 18 and 35 years old in good health. Both conserved end residues are part of each CDR3. The D gene is left open where the match is weak. Clone size is stated in some rows and not others, as once, few, many or a class when expanded.

TRBJ2-3,TRBV20-1,NA,13,NA,TGCAGTGCTAGAAAGCTAAGCACAGATACGCAGTATTTT,CSARKLSTDTQYF
TRBJ1-4,TRBV2,NA,14,NA,TGTGCCAGCAGTGAAACGGGACCCGGGGAAAAACTGTTTTTT,CASSETGPGEKLFF
TRBJ1-2,TRBV10-3,TRBD1,15,NA,TGTGCCGTCAGTGAGGGGACAGGGGCTAACTATGGCTACACCTTC,CAVSEGTGANYGYTF
TRBJ2-3,TRBV5-6,NA,13,NA,TGTGCCAGCAGTTCCGGTAGCGGAGATACGCAGTATTTT,CASSSGSGDTQYF
TRBJ2-3,TRBV4-1,NA,15,NA,TGCGCCAGCAGCCAAGATCGTCCAACCAGGGATACGCAGTATTTT,CASSQDRPTRDTQYF
TRBJ2-1,TRBV24-1,TRBD2,15,many,TGTGCCACCAGTGATCCAGGACTAGCGGGGAATGAGCAGTTCTTC,CATSDPGLAGNEQFF
TRBJ2-1,TRBV29-1,TRBD1,12,NA,TGCAGCGTTCAGGGGGTAGGGGATGAGCAGTTCTTC,CSVQGVGDEQFF
TRBJ2-2,TRBV7-9,NA,15,NA,TGTGCCAGCAGCAGGACAGAATCGAACACCGGGGAGCTGTTTTTT,CASSRTESNTGELFF
TRBJ1-2,TRBV27,NA,14,few,TGTGCCAGCAGTTTATCGTATAATAACTATGGCTACACCTTC,CASSLSYNNYGYTF
TRBJ2-2,TRBV7-2,NA,16,NA,TGTGCCAGCAGCTTAGCCGGTCCCCGGAACACCGGGGAGCTGTTTTTT,CASSLAGPRNTGELFF
TRBJ2-3,TRBV9,NA,14,few,TGTGCCAGCAGCGTCGCCGACAGCACAGATACGCAGTATTTT,CASSVADSTDTQYF
TRBJ2-2,TRBV15,NA,15,NA,TGTGCCACCAGCATAAGGACAGCGAGCACCGGGGAGCTGTTTTTT,CATSIRTASTGELFF
TRBJ1-2,TRBV6-5,NA,13,NA,TGTGCCAGCAGGCCGGGACTGCTATATGGCTACACCTTC,CASRPGLLYGYTF
TRBJ1-4,TRBV28,TRBD1,15,NA,TGTGCCAGCAGTTTCCAGACAGGGGTTCGGGAAAAACTGTTTTTT,CASSFQTGVREKLFF
TRBJ2-3,TRBV7-9,NA,18,few,TGTGCCAGCAGCAACCCCGGGGTTGAAAGGGCGCCCACAGATACGCAGTATTTT,CASSNPGVERAPTDTQYF
TRBJ1-1,TRBV7-3,NA,15,few,TGTGCCAGCAGCCTGGGCGGTCGTAATAGAGATGAAGCTTTCTTT,CASSLGGRNRDEAFF
TRBJ1-6,TRBV6-6,NA,15,few,TGTGCCAGCAGTTACATGGCGACGCGGGATTCACCCCTCCACTTT,CASSYMATRDSPLHF
TRBJ1-6,TRBV5-1,NA,16,few,TGCGCCAGCAGCGCGACCGGGTCTACCTATAATTCACCCCTCCACTTT,CASSATGSTYNSPLHF
TRBJ2-5,TRBV9,NA,13,few,TGTGCCAGCAGCGTAGGTGGGAAAGAGACCCAGTACTTC,CASSVGGKETQYF
TRBJ2-3,TRBV20-1,NA,15,few,TGCAGTGCACCGGGACACCCGATCTCCACAGATACGCAGTATTTT,CSAPGHPISTDTQYF
TRBJ2-5,TRBV27,TRBD2,16,NA,TGTGCCAGCACCCCACTCGCGGGGGAGCACCAAGAGACCCAGTACTTC,CASTPLAGEHQETQYF
TRBJ1-1,TRBV20-1,NA,13,NA,TGCAGTGCCCACGACACCCTGAACACTGAAGCTTTCTTT,CSAHDTLNTEAFF
TRBJ2-3,TRBV12-3/TRBV12-4,NA,13,NA,TGTGCCAGCAGCTCTATGCCCGCAGATACGCAGTATTTT,CASSSMPADTQYF
TRBJ2-3,TRBV9,NA,13,few,TGTGCCAGCAGCGTGGATAACACAGATACGCAGTATTTT,CASSVDNTDTQYF
TRBJ1-2,TRBV9,NA,14,once,TGTGCCAGCAGCGGATGGACAAATTCCTATGGCTACACCTTC,CASSGWTNSYGYTF
TRBJ2-5,TRBV20-1,NA,14,NA,TGCAGTGCTAGAGATGGGCTAGCAGTAGGGACCCAGTACTTC,CSARDGLAVGTQYF
TRBJ1-1,TRBV7-9,TRBD1,13,NA,TGTGCCAGCAGGTCGACAGGGGACACTGAAGCTTTCTTT,CASRSTGDTEAFF
TRBJ1-1,TRBV28,NA,13,NA,TGTGCCACCCTCGGGGCCATGAACACTGAAGCTTTCTTT,CATLGAMNTEAFF
TRBJ1-2,TRBV5-8,NA,17,few,TGTGCCAGCAGCTCCCCAGGGCTCTCAGGTTTGAACTATGGCTACACCTTC,CASSSPGLSGLNYGYTF
TRBJ1-1,TRBV10-3,NA,12,many,TGTGCCACCGGACAGTTGAACACTGAAGCTTTCTTT,CATGQLNTEAFF
TRBJ1-1,TRBV13,NA,13,NA,TGTGCCAGCAGCTTGAACCCAGGAGGGGGAGCTTTCTTT,CASSLNPGGGAFF
TRBJ2-3,TRBV27,TRBD2,15,many,TGTGCCAGCAGTTTAGCTAGCGGGGGGCTTAATACGCAGTATTTT,CASSLASGGLNTQYF
TRBJ2-1,TRBV5-1,TRBD1,14,NA,TGCGCCAGCAGACCGGGACAGGGTAACGATGAGCAGTTCTTC,CASRPGQGNDEQFF
TRBJ1-5,TRBV6-5,NA,13,NA,TGTGCCAGGTTGGCGGATAGCAATCAGCCCCAGCATTTT,CARLADSNQPQHF
TRBJ1-5,TRBV20-1,NA,14,NA,TGCAGTGCTAGAGATTGGGGGGAAGGCCAGCCCCAGCATTTT,CSARDWGEGQPQHF
TRBJ1-4,TRBV14,NA,16,few,TGTGCCAGCAGCCAAGATTCCCGGCGTCCAAATGAAAAACTGTTTTTT,CASSQDSRRPNEKLFF
TRBJ2-6,TRBV5-6,NA,17,NA,TGTGCCAGCAGCCGATCCGGGCGACACTCTGGGGCCAACGTCCTGACTTTC,CASSRSGRHSGANVLTF
TRBJ1-4,TRBV9,NA,16,few,TGTGCCAGCAGCGCCGGATGGACGGCCCCTAGTGAAAAACTGTTTTTT,CASSAGWTAPSEKLFF
TRBJ2-7,TRBV6-2/TRBV6-3,NA,15,NA,TGTGCCAGCAGTCGACTGACAAAGTCCTACAATGAGCAGTACTTC,CASSRLTKSYNEQYF
TRBJ1-2,TRBV27,TRBD1,15,few,TGTGCCAGCAGTTCACAGGGGGTCGGTAACTATGGCTACACCTTC,CASSSQGVGNYGYTF
TRBJ1-1,TRBV4-3,NA,14,many,TGCGCCAGCAGCCTCCAAGGGGGGGACACTGAAGCTTTCTTT,CASSLQGGDTEAFF
TRBJ2-3,TRBV20-1,TRBD2,17,many,TGCAGTGTTAGGGGGACTAGCGGGGGTAGAGACCCAGATACGCAGTATTTT,CSVRGTSGGRDPDTQYF
TRBJ1-1,TRBV27,NA,15,NA,TGTGCCAGCAGTTTTGAAGGGGGGCTGAACACTGAAGCTTTCTTT,CASSFEGGLNTEAFF
TRBJ1-2,TRBV3-1,NA,15,NA,TGTGCCAGCAGCCAAGCTTATAGGCAGGGCGATGGCTACACCTTC,CASSQAYRQGDGYTF
TRBJ1-1,TRBV13,NA,16,NA,TGTGCCAGCAGCTTTAGAGGGCGGGGGATGAACACTGAAGCTTTCTTT,CASSFRGRGMNTEAFF
TRBJ2-1,TRBV9,TRBD2,18,NA,TGTGCCAGCAGCGTAGAATCCCGGGCGGGGGGCCTTCTAAATGAGCAGTTCTTC,CASSVESRAGGLLNEQFF
TRBJ1-2,TRBV3-1,NA,15,NA,TGTGCCGGCAGCCAAGGTTCGGGCTCAAACTATGGCTACACCTTC,CAGSQGSGSNYGYTF
TRBJ2-3,TRBV20-1,TRBD2,16,NA,TGCAGTGCTAGACCGGGACTAGCGGGGGAGACAGATACGCAGTATTTT,CSARPGLAGETDTQYF
TRBJ2-3,TRBV20-1,NA,15,few,TGCAGTGCTGGCCGGGACCTGGCTAGCACAGATACGCAGTATTTT,CSAGRDLASTDTQYF
TRBJ1-2,TRBV27,NA,15,few,TGTGCCAGCGCAACACGCTTGGGGACCATCTATGGCTACACCTTC,CASATRLGTIYGYTF
TRBJ1-5,TRBV7-9,NA,12,many,TGTGCCAGCAGCTTCAGGGATCAGCCCCAGCATTTT,CASSFRDQPQHF
TRBJ1-1,TRBV9,TRBD1,13,NA,TGTGCCAGCAGCGTGGGAAACAGGGGTGAAGCTTTCTTT,CASSVGNRGEAFF
TRBJ1-2,TRBV20-1,TRBD1,13,NA,TGCAGTGCTACCGACAGGGCGACCTATGGCTACACCTTC,CSATDRATYGYTF
TRBJ2-5,TRBV9,NA,17,NA,TGTGCCAGCAGCGTAGGTCCATTAACCGGGGGACAAGAGACCCAGTACTTC,CASSVGPLTGGQETQYF